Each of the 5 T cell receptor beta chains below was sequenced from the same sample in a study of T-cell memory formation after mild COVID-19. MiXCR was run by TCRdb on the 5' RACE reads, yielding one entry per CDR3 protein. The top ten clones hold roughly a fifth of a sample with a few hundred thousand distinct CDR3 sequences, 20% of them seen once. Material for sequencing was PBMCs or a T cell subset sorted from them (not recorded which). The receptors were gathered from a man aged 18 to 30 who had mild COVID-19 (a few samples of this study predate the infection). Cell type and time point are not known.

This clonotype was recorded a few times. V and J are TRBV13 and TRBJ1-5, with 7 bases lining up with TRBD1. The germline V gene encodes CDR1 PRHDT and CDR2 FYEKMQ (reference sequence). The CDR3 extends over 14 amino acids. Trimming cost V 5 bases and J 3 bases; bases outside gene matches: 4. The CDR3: CASSQTGLNQPQHF. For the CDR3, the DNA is TGTGCCAGCAGCCAGACAGGGCTCAATCAGCCCCAGCATTTT. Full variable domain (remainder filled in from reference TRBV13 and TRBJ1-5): AAGVIQSPRHLIKEKRETATLKCYPIPRHDTVYWYQQGPGQDPQFLISFYEKMQSDKGSIPDRFSAQQFSDYHSELNMSSLELGDSALYFCASSQTGLNQPQHFGDGTRLSIL.

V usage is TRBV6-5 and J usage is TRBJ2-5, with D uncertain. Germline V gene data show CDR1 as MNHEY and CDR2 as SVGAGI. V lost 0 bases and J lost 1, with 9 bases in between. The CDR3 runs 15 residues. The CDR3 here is CASSYSWLTQETQYF. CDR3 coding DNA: TGTGCCAGCAGTTACTCGTGGCTAACCCAAGAGACCCAGTACTTC.

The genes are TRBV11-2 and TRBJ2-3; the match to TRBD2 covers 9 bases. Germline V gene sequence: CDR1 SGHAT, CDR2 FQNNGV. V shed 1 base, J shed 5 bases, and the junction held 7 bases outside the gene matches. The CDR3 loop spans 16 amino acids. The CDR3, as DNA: TGTGCCAGCAGCTTAGCAAGCGGGGGGTATGAAGATACGCAGTATTTT. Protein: CASSLASGGYEDTQYF. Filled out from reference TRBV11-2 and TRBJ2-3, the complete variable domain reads EAGVAQSPRYKIIEKRQSVAFWCNPISGHATLYWYQQILGQGPKLLIQFQNNGVVDDSQLPKDRFSAERLKGVDSTLKIQPAKLEDSAVYLCASSLASGGYEDTQYFGPGTRLTVL.

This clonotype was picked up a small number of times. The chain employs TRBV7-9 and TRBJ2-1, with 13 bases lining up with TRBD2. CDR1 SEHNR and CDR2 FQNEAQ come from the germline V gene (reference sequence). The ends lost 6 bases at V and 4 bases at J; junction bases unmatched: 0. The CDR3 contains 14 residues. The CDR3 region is CASRGLAGYNEQFF. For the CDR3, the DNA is TGTGCCAGCAGGGGACTAGCGGGGTACAATGAGCAGTTCTTC.

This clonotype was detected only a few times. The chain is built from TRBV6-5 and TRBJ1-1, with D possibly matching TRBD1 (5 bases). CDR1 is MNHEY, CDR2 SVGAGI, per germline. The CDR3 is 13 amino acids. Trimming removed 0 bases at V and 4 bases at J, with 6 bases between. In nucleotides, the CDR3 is TGTGCCAGCAGTTACTCGGGGACCACTGAAGCTTTCTTT. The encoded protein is CASSYSGTTEAFF.